The T cell receptor (beta chain) under discussion was sequenced for a study of blood T cell repertoires in COVID-19. Study information: From T cells, B-cell-depleted T cells, or PBMCs came the material, which was cDNA or gDNA.

Only in-frame clones appear in the TCRdb table, and some are missing; sequencing was by immunoSEQ multiplex PCR. Of over 250,000 clones listed, approximately 78% are singletons. This CDR3 region has 19 residues. CDR1 MDHEN and CDR2 SYDVKM come from the germline V gene. Germline trimming cut 4 bases from V and 6 bases from J; bases unmatched to any gene: 22. Participants spanned ages about 18 to 100 years and resided in 20 to 30 US areas. Cohort allocation depended upon clinical history that participants reported. The study recruited exposed participants who had met a COVID-19 case within 2 weeks before entry.

The source is a man between 35 and 55 years old who had been exposed to COVID-19. Material for sequencing was PBMCs or T cells enriched from blood (not recorded which). This chain connects TRBV28 to TRBJ2-3; 7 bases match TRBD2. In DNA, the CDR3 is TGTGCCAGCAGTTCACGCCACCTCATTAGCGGGTTTCATGGGGATACGCAGTATTTT. The encoded protein is CASSSRHLISGFHGDTQYF.